These T cell receptor beta chains were read from a single sample in a study of PD-L1 blockade in urothelial cancer. The table came from immunoSEQ multiplex PCR; TCRdb's copy has only in-frame clones and leaves some out. The sample has some 27,000 clones, around 75% seen once. The sequenced sample was PBMCs, obtained around atezolizumab (anti-PD-L1) treatment. These receptors came from a man aged 50 to 59 with urothelial cancer. CDR3s include the opening cysteine and the closing phenylalanine or tryptophan. Each record gives: CDR3 protein, clone size, D gene, V gene. D genes are given only for firm matches. Some rows have no size entry. The others give once, few or many, or a class for an expanded clone.

CDR3: CASSPEHRAGEKLFF
size: -
D: -
V: TRBV5-1

CDR3: CASSLGTGANYGYTF
size: few
D: TRBD1
V: TRBV7-2

CDR3: CASSPGQVQETQYF
size: few
D: TRBD1
V: TRBV18

CDR3: CASRPGNLYEQYF
size: -
D: -
V: TRBV25-1

CDR3: CATSREAGGTDTQYF
size: once
D: TRBD2
V: TRBV15

CDR3: CASTLGQVKTDTQYF
size: -
D: TRBD1
V: TRBV5-1

CDR3: CASSEVGTLDF
size: once
D: -
V: TRBV6-1

CDR3: CASTYDRRDGYTF
size: few
D: -
V: TRBV6-5

CDR3: CASSTLQGFAFF
size: -
D: -
V: TRBV5-6

CDR3: CASRRGGWDSSYEQYF
size: -
D: TRBD2
V: TRBV2

CDR3: CASSLRKAGSTEAFF
size: -
D: -
V: TRBV11-1

CDR3: CASSPGETQYF
size: medium-sized
D: -
V: TRBV10-1

CDR3: CASSQGPTGVWDEQFF
size: -
D: TRBD1
V: TRBV4-1

CDR3: CASSLLAGGSSELFF
size: -
D: TRBD1
V: TRBV7-8

CDR3: CASSFTGQGAIADTQYF
size: few
D: TRBD1
V: TRBV5-1

CDR3: CASSFRTGKYSPLHF
size: few
D: TRBD1
V: TRBV28

CDR3: CASSLAGTGAGGNQPQHF
size: -
D: TRBD1
V: TRBV7-2

CDR3: CASSQGDRVSEQYF
size: -
D: TRBD1
V: TRBV4-2